This TCR beta chain came from a study of T cells in Graves' hyperthyroidism and ophthalmopathy. Findings and caveats of the study: A model of 13 V-J features distinguished ophthalmopathy from stable hyperthyroidism.

Graves' hyperthyroidism was deemed stable absent ophthalmopathy progression within 18 months. Clinical symptoms, serum thyroxine and TRAb, thyroid ultrasound and orbital computed tomography were used for the diagnoses. Extraction of PBMCs used 7.5 to 10 ml of fresh peripheral blood. This CDR3 is built from 17 residues. Germline V gene sequence: CDR1 MNHNY, CDR2 SVGAGI (reference sequence). Trimming at V came to 0 bases and at J to 0 bases, leaving 4 bases not matched to a gene. Amplified regions were TCR beta CDR3 sequences from RNA transcripts. Initially, a first-round RT-PCR of the TCR CDR3 employed the HTBI primer set. MiXCR was run by TCRdb on the multiplex PCR reads, yielding one entry per CDR3 protein. The table shows 550,000 to 800,000 distinct CDR3 sequences, with 17% occurring only once. Turning to this clonotype: What it binds is not known.

Sequenced sample: blood. The TCR was taken from a man in his forties or fifties with Graves' hyperthyroidism. This rearrangement joins TRBV6-6 to TRBJ2-3, with 9 bases matching TRBD2. CDR3 nucleotide sequence: TGTGCCAGCAGTTACTCTCGAGCGGGAGGTAGCACAGATACGCAGTATTTT. Encoded protein: CASSYSRAGGSTDTQYF.